This T cell receptor beta chain came from a study of T-cell memory formation after mild COVID-19. Notes on the study in general: Among clones contracting day 15 to 85, CD4/CD8 was balanced, whereas later expanders leaned CD4+.

TCRdb processed the 5' RACE reads anew with MiXCR; each CDR3 protein has one entry. This sample has just over 400,000 distinct CDR3 sequences, with 20% to 30% found just once. Concerning this clonotype itself: Its antigen is as yet unknown.

Sequenced input: PBMCs or a T cell subset sorted from them (not recorded which). The TCR originated in an adult woman who had mild COVID-19 (a few samples of this study predate the infection). Cell type and time point are not known.

CDR3 sequence (DNA): TGTGCCAGCAGTTACTCGACAGGGGGCACTGAAGCTTTCTTT. As protein: CASSYSTGGTEAFF. The rearrangement joins TRBV6-5 to TRBJ1-1, with 9 bases that match TRBD1. V shed 0 bases, J shed 4 bases, and the junction held 0 bases outside the gene matches. The CDR3 consists of 14 residues. CDR1 and CDR2 from the germline V gene are MNHEY and SVGAGI.